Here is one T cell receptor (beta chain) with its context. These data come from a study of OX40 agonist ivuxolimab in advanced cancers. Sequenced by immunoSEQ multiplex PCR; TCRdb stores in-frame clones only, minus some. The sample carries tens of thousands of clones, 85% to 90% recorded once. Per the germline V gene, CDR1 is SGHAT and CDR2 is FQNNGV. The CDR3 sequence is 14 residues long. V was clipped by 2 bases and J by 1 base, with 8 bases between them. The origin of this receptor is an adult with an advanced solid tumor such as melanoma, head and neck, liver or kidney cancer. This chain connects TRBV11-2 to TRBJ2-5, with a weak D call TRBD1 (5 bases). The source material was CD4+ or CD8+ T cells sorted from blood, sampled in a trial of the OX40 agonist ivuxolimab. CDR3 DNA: TGTGCCAGCAGCTTAATTGGGGCCCAAGAGACCCAGTACTTC. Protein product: CASSLIGAQETQYF.